The 17 T cell receptor beta chains in this list originate from one sample, sequenced in a study of CXCR3-negative and CXCR3-positive naive CD8 T cells. TRB cDNA libraries were made by UMI-labeled 5' RACE. From its re-call of the 5' RACE reads, TCRdb lists each CDR3 protein once, without DNA. The sample shows 65,000 to 95,000 distinct CDR3 sequences, and about 1.6% sits with its ten largest clones. Sequences were obtained from naive CXCR3- CD8+ T cells from blood. Subset in this sample: CD45RO-CCR7+CD27+CD95- naive CD8+ T cells lacking CXCR3 (TNR3-). These receptors all come from a human donor in good health. Some clones in this sample may be carry-over from other donors' samples.

The chain couples TRBV29-1 to TRBJ1-1; TCRdb calls TRBD1, which cannot be checked without DNA. Germline assignment: CDR1 SQVTM and CDR2 ANQGSEA. This CDR3 is 13 amino acids long. CDR3 sequence: CSVELAGWDEAFF.

This chain joins TRBV5-1 and TRBJ2-7; there is no DNA to check the TCRdb D call of TRBD1. CDR3 length equals 12 residues. Germline assignment: CDR1 SGHRS and CDR2 YFSETQ. The CDR3 loop is CASRDRIYEQYF.

The chain uses TRBV30 and TRBJ2-5; TCRdb gives TRBD1 as the D gene, but with no DNA this cannot be confirmed. Germline assignment: CDR1 GTSNPN and CDR2 SVGIG (reference sequence). The CDR3 totals 15 residues. The chain's CDR3 is CAWSDGNGGLETQYF.

The chain has TRBV7-6 and TRBJ2-5; with no DNA, the TCRdb D assignment of TRBD2 cannot be verified. The CDR3 spans 15 residues. Germline V gene sequence: CDR1 SGHVS, CDR2 FNYEAQ. The CDR3 sequence is CASSLDGRGQETQYF.

V and J are TRBV28 and TRBJ2-4; TCRdb designates TRBD1, a call that cannot be tested without DNA. Germline values: CDR1 MDHEN, CDR2 SYDVKM. The CDR3 is 15 residues long. The CDR3 loop is CASSSPGGRGNIQYF.

CDR3 sequence: CASSSTHTQETQYF. The chain recombines TRBV28 with TRBJ2-5. The CDR3 runs to 14 residues. Germline CDR1 MDHEN, CDR2 SYDVKM.

The CDR3 loop is CSVGLPGTSGRDLYEQYF. The chain joins TRBV29-1 to TRBJ2-7; TCRdb designates TRBD2, a call that cannot be tested without DNA. Germline values: CDR1 SQVTM, CDR2 ANQGSEA. The CDR3 loop spans 18 amino acids.

The chain uses TRBV3-1 and TRBJ2-1. Germline CDR1 is LGHDT and CDR2 is YNNKEL (reference sequence). This CDR3 has 16 amino acids. The CDR3 loop reads CASSQDDRGSYNEQFF.

V gene TRBV4-2 combines with J gene TRBJ2-1; TCRdb returns TRBD2, unconfirmable since there is no DNA. The CDR3 has 15 residues. The V gene's germline CDR1 is LGHNA and CDR2 YNFKEQ. CDR3: CASSQDVTSGYEQFF.

The chain links TRBV29-1 to TRBJ1-2; without DNA, the TCRdb call of TRBD1 cannot be checked. Germline V gene data show CDR1 as SQVTM and CDR2 as ANQGSEA. The CDR3 extends over 13 amino acids. The CDR3 here is CSVGPSTEGGYTF. Drawing the rest from reference TRBV29-1 and TRBJ1-2, the complete variable domain is SAVISQKPSRDICQRGTSLTIQCQVDSQVTMMFWYRQQPGQSLTLIATANQGSEATYESGFVIDKFPISRPNLTFSTLTVSNMSPEDSSIYLCSVGPSTEGGYTFGSGTRLTVV.

The V and J genes are TRBV12-3 or TRBV12-4 and TRBJ2-7. The CDR3 totals 13 residues. The CDR3 sequence: CASSLGLTYEQYF.

The chain joins TRBV7-8 to TRBJ2-4; TCRdb indicates TRBD1, and absent DNA this call remains unverified. In germline, CDR1 is SGHVS, CDR2 FQNEAQ. The CDR3 is 17 residues long. The CDR3 protein is CASSPFRGAFGKNIQYF.

This chain uses TRBV5-5 with TRBJ2-7; TCRdb designates TRBD1, a call that cannot be tested without DNA. The CDR3 sequence is 13 residues long. Per the germline V gene, CDR1 is SGHKS and CDR2 is YYEKEE (reference sequence). The CDR3 loop is CASSLLQGNEQYF.

The chain links TRBV3-1 to TRBJ2-1; the TRBD2 assignment by TCRdb is unverifiable without DNA. The CDR3 is 15 residues long. Germline V gives CDR1 LGHDT, CDR2 YNNKEL (reference sequence). The chain's CDR3 is CASSPTSGGLNEQFF.

The V gene is TRBV10-2, the J gene TRBJ2-5; TCRdb returns TRBD1, unconfirmable since there is no DNA. Germline CDR1 and CDR2: WSHSY and SAAADI. CDR3 length: 14 amino acids. The CDR3 loop reads CASSDGQYQETQYF.

This rearrangement joins TRBV5-5 to TRBJ2-7; TCRdb indicates TRBD2, and absent DNA this call remains unverified. Germline CDR1 SGHKS, CDR2 YYEKEE (reference sequence). This CDR3 has 15 amino acids. This CDR3 reads CASSLTSGSTYEQYF.

The CDR3 loop is CSVTPDDRNEQFF. The gene calls are TRBV29-1 and TRBJ2-1; the TCRdb D gene call, TRBD1, has no DNA to confirm it. The germline CDR1 and CDR2 sequences are SQVTM and ANQGSEA. The CDR3 spans 13 residues.